Each of the 7 T cell receptor beta chains below was sequenced from the same sample in a study of regulatory T cells in long-lasting Graves disease. Time point specified: persistent/refractory GD, antithyroid drugs over 5 years with positive TRAb. PBMCs were the source of the RNA used for TCR sequencing. The TCR beta library used iRepertoire HTBI primers with Arm-PCR amplification of CDR3. From the multiplex PCR reads, TCRdb called clonotypes with MiXCR, one entry per CDR3 protein. The sample has around 430,000 distinct CDR3 sequences; approximately 22% are singletons. Material: peripheral blood mononuclear cells (PBMCs), obtained when the disease was refractory, from a patient treated with antithyroid drugs. The receptors were gathered from a female donor with Graves disease.

This clonotype was detected a few times. The rearrangement joins TRBV7-2 to TRBJ1-5; 7 bases are a match to TRBD1. V was pared by 4 bases and J by 7 bases, with 10 bases of the junction left unmatched. Germline loops: CDR1 SGHTA, CDR2 FQGNSA. The CDR3 is 15 amino acids. Here the CDR3 DNA reads TGTGCCAGCAGCTACGGAGGCAGGGGGGCACAGCCCCAGCATTTT. Protein sequence: CASSYGGRGAQPQHF.

This clonotype showed up just a few times. V gene TRBV29-1 combines with J gene TRBJ2-2, with a possible D match to TRBD1 (6 bases). The germline V and J ends were trimmed by 7 bases and 7 bases, with 16 bases remaining between them. Germline V gene data show CDR1 as SQVTM and CDR2 as ANQGSEA. The CDR3 has 13 residues. CDR3: CSGAGTPRGELFF. The CDR3 DNA reads as TGCAGCGGAGCCGGGACACCGCGCGGGGAGCTGTTTTTT.

V gene TRBV4-2 combines with J gene TRBJ2-6; D might be TRBD1 or TRBD2, each matching 5 bases. V lost 3 bases and J 0 bases, leaving 12 bases between the germline ends. The germline gives CDR1 LGHNA, CDR2 YNFKEQ. The length of the CDR3 is 17 residues. The chain's CDR3 is CASSHGDGSSGANVLTF. CDR3 coding DNA: TGTGCCAGCAGCCACGGGGACGGAAGCTCTGGGGCCAACGTCCTGACTTTC.

A few counts support this clonotype. The chain couples TRBV27 to TRBJ2-5, with 8 positions matching TRBD1. With V trimmed by 4 bases and J by 5 bases, 9 bases remained unmatched. CDR1 and CDR2 from the germline V gene are MNHEY and SMNVEV (reference sequence). This CDR3 has 15 amino acids. CDR3 residues: CASSSGTGLRETQYF. CDR3 coding DNA: TGTGCCAGCAGTTCCGGGACAGGTCTCCGGGAGACCCAGTACTTC.

This clonotype was detected only a few times. V gene TRBV18 combines with J gene TRBJ1-5; D gene ambiguous. The ends were cut back, 3 bases at V and 10 bases at J, with 13 bases in the middle. Germline lookup yields CDR1 KGHSH and CDR2 LQKENI. CDR3 size: 13 residues. The CDR3 here is CASSPAALSPQHF. In nucleotides, the CDR3 is TGTGCCAGCTCACCCGCGGCGCTTAGCCCCCAGCATTTT.

The chain couples TRBV10-3 to TRBJ1-2; 8 bases align to TRBD1. Germline loops: CDR1 ENHRY, CDR2 SYGVKD. This CDR3 has 13 residues. V gave up 4 bases and J gave up 6 bases; unmatched junction bases: 4. In DNA, the CDR3 is TGTGCCATCAGTGCACAGGGGGAAGATGGCTACACCTTC. Amino acid sequence: CAISAQGEDGYTF.

The V gene is TRBV30, the J gene TRBJ2-5; 7 bases fit TRBD1. Germline CDR1 is GTSNPN and CDR2 is SVGIG (reference sequence). The CDR3 is made up of 15 amino acids. Losses at the gene ends were 4 bases for V and 5 bases for J; bases not matched to a gene: 13. The CDR3 bases are TGTGCCTGGAATGCAATACGCGACAGGGACGAGACCCAGTACTTC. Translated, it gives CAWNAIRDRDETQYF.